The entry below describes one T cell receptor (beta chain). This clone appeared a few times. The antigen it recognizes is unknown. No qualities accompany the bases; no much larger clone lies one base away. Library preparation employed the immunoSEQ multiplex PCR assay. For the multiplex PCR, a mixture combining 60 forward primers for TCR Vbeta segments and 13 reverse primers for TCR Jbeta segments was used. The CDR3 region of rearranged TCR beta genes was amplified from genomic DNA with a multiplex PCR assay. The amplified TCR beta libraries were sequenced on the Illumina HiSeq System as 87-base-pair reads. The paper's data handling went like this. A later analysis counted about 80 million unique TCR beta chains across the 550 to 750 repertoires, and some 11 million of these chains were shared by at least two donors. Raw reads were error-corrected and collapsed into unique sequences with a nearest-neighbor algorithm that merged closely related sequences to remove PCR and sequencing errors. Alignment of CDR3 sequences to IMGT reference sequences was used to assign V, D and J gene segments. For a sequence to be retained, a match of at least six nucleotides was required to both a V gene segment and a J gene segment. A rearrangement counted as productive if the CDR3 had no stop codons and remained in frame with V and J, and every other rearrangement counted as non-productive. Following IMGT convention, CDR3 was defined as the stretch from the second conserved V-encoded cysteine to the conserved J-encoded phenylalanine. Sequences without an unambiguous match to a single V gene segment were excluded from the earlier analysis of several hundred of the donors. In an earlier analysis of around 590 of the donors, a V segment was called functional when productive rearrangements were above 56.7%, and segregating when the standard deviation between donors exceeded 5%. A statistical classification framework was developed to diagnose cytomegalovirus status using the catalog of TCR beta chain sequences. In a later analysis, TCR nucleotide sequences were compared against IMGT/GENE-DB human TR gene sequences so that V and J genes could be assigned. In a later analysis, CDR3 sequences and most-parsimonious VDJ recombination scenarios were assigned using the TCRdist pipeline. In a later analysis, each TCR beta chain was defined by its CDR3 amino acid sequence together with its V-gene family, and reads without a unique V-gene family were excluded. In a later analysis, around 650 highly shared, low-generation-probability nucleotide sequences were removed to address suspected cross-contamination and a sequencing artifact. A later analysis calculated a clonal expansion index for each public chain from normalized within-repertoire ranks of inferred template counts. In a later analysis, generation probabilities were computed using a VDJ recombination model fitted to out-of-frame rearrangements, and the results were checked against IGoR. In a later analysis, TCR-TCR, TCR-HLA and TCR-CMV co-occurrence was scored with hypergeometric tests, and a repertoire-size bias correction was applied to TCR pairs. To estimate false discovery rates, a later analysis permuted the HLA or CMV assignments 20 times. In a later analysis, co-occurring TCRs were grouped using DBSCAN, with TCRdist sequence similarity added in when clustering inside HLA-allele-positive subsets. Co-occurrence clustering excluded repertoires with fewer than 30,000 or more than 120,000 public chains, plus five with anomalous nucleotide sharing. TCRdb limited this immuneACCESS table to in-frame rearrangements with V and J called. A share of clones is missing; checked studies link under half to unresolved V genes, and the rest is unexplained. The D gene and trimming were derived from the DNA, and the V and J assignments and clone size from that table. For this sample the table gives some 130,000 clones, of which 60% to 85% were detected only once. The ten largest clonotypes hold approximately 1.7% of the sample.

This entry comes from a study of cytomegalovirus exposure and HLA in healthy donors (dated by TCRdb to 2015 to 2018). Turning to the overall study: According to an earlier analysis of a few hundred of the donors, 150 million to 200 million T cells yielded 95 million to 140 million unique TCR beta sequences and about 300 Gb of sequence data. An early release covering just under 650 HLA-typed donors comprised 250 to 350 gigabases of sequencing data and about 90 million unique TCR sequences. Of the approximately 400 genotyped donors, 65% to 90% fell in the genetic ancestry cluster associated with self-reported Caucasian donors. The study aimed to test whether cataloging public T cell receptors could reveal signatures of past pathogen exposure. Using immunosequencing, the study profiled T cell repertoires from 500 to 800 subjects and related those repertoires to cytomegalovirus serostatus. Besides the first cohort of 666 subjects, a separate validation cohort made up of over 95 different subjects was used. The study combined high-throughput TCR immunosequencing, statistical association of individual TCRs with disease status, and machine learning to predict cytomegalovirus infection status. To study patterns of TCR occurrence, a later analysis re-analyzed previously published TCR beta repertoires from 700 or so donors and added high-resolution HLA genotyping. Rather than drawing on any new phenotypic data, the later analysis identified candidate immune exposures from TCR beta sequences and the way those sequences occurred across donors. An earlier analysis of about 600 of the donors used high-throughput TCR beta sequencing to judge whether each TCR beta V gene segment behaved as functional or pseudogenic. Donor age, sex, ethnicity and CMV serostatus were compiled alongside the repertoire data. A later genetic analysis took genome-wide SNP genotypes for about three fifths of the 666 donors and used that subset as a discovery cohort. Every repertoire in the discovery cohort had been generated on one and the same sequencing platform. HLA typing covered class I and class II loci at four-digit resolution. Typing coverage varied by locus: roughly 629-640 donors for A, B, C, DRB1 and DQB1; approximately 560 for DQA1; more than 600 for DPA1; more than 450 for DPB1. Four to six DR-DQ haplotypes were handled as single units for association and clustering because linkage in the cohort was strong. On average, roughly 250,000 unique TCR beta nucleotide sequences were sequenced per donor among fewer than 500 genotyped donors of the cohort, with approximately 18% of those sequences being non-productive.

Study-wide conclusions, independent of this receptor: According to a later analysis, TCR association rates differed among HLA loci, with DRB1 alleles showing the most associated TCRs and HLA-C alleles showing the fewest. Compared with the roughly 600-donor mean, donors in an Asian-associated ancestry cluster had fewer N-insertions in productive TCRs, according to a later genetic analysis. Because HLA typing was unavailable for some donors at each locus, only the typed subset was used in association tests. The cohort was sequenced for TCR beta chains only, and without alpha or paired-chain data the features that could be detected were limited. Strong co-occurrence of HLA alleles, especially DR and DQ, made assigning TCR associations to individual alleles difficult. While some public TCRs were present in many individuals, most TCR sequences turned up only very rarely across donors. The authors suggested that the approach could potentially be extended to other disease states and immunological phenotypes. In the study, approximately 150 TCR beta chains were listed as associated with cytomegalovirus. In an earlier analysis of 587 of the donors, most TCR beta V segments appeared in productive rearrangements about 87% or about 30% of the time, broadly matching IMGT annotations. Linkage disequilibrium might explain the correlated functional status among segregating V segments, but an unknown experimental factor could not be excluded. In a later analysis, several top co-occurrence clusters were reported to appear linked to parvovirus B19, influenza, CMV and Epstein-Barr virus. At a false discovery rate of 0.05, a later analysis linked approximately 18,000 TCR beta sequences to specific HLA alleles. Cytomegalovirus status was reported to be diagnosed by the classifier with high specificity and sensitivity in both the original and validation cohorts. Because counts were too low, seventeen rarely observed V segments, including chromosome 9 orphons, were excluded from the earlier analysis of 587 of the donors. In a later analysis, HLA-associated TCR beta chains were found to be more clonally expanded and to have lower generation probabilities than equally common non-associated chains. Three of the identified cytomegalovirus-associated TCR beta chains were confirmed in vitro to be specific for cytomegalovirus antigens. A cluster of highly shared sequence variants was judged likely to represent a technical artifact of the sequencing pipeline. According to a later analysis, most CMV-associated TCR beta chains appeared to be HLA-restricted, and the HLA associations seemed to be driven largely by CMV exposure. The presence/absence analyses assumed that sequencing depth was roughly uniform across donors, and that assumption may not be true. Immune exposure information for the cohort was limited to CMV serostatus. A further reported finding was that TCR beta sequences accurately predicted the HLA-A and HLA-B alleles for most subjects in the first cohort. A later genetic analysis associated a missense DCLRE1C variant with V-gene and J-gene trimming of TCR beta chains, and an independent cohort replicated the association.

The cohort comprised fewer than 750 healthy bone marrow donors. Cohort members were all nominally healthy when sampled, although unrecorded immune exposures were likely present. The donor was CMV seronegative and was included in the group of under 450 seronegative cohort members. Each donor provided a peripheral blood sample, and peripheral blood mononuclear cells were used for TCR beta sequencing. The Qiagen DNeasy Blood Extraction Kit was used to extract genomic DNA from the blood cell samples. This receptor was obtained from a woman in her thirties or forties in good health and CMV-seronegative. What was sequenced was PBMCs.

The sequence in DNA is TGTGCCAGCGCCCTACTAGCGGAGTACTCCTACGAGCAGTACTTC. Translated, it gives CASALLAEYSYEQYF. The chain is encoded by TRBV7-2 joined to TRBJ2-7, and TRBD2 aligns with 8 junction nucleotides. CDR1 and CDR2 were assigned from the germline V gene as SGHTA and FQGNSA. The CDR3 measures 15 amino acids from cysteine to phenylalanine. Solely the CDR3 DNA is kept, with 45 bases framed from the first base. V and J are trimmed by 8 bases and 0 bases, and the gene matches miss 9 bases of the junction.